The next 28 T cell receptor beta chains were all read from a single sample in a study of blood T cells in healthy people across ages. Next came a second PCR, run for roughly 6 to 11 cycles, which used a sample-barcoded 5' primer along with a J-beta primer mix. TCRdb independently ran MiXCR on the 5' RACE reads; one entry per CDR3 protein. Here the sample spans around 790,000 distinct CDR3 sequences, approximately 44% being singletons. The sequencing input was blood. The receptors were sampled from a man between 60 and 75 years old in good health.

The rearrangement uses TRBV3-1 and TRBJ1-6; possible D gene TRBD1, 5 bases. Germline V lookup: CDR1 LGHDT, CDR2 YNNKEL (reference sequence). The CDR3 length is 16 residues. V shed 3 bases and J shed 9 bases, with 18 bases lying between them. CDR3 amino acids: CASSHDQGVLGSPLHF. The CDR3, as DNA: TGTGCCAGCAGCCATGACCAAGGGGTTTTAGGTTCACCCCTCCACTTT.

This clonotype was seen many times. CDR3 sequence: CSARDLGGSEQYF. The CDR3 bases are TGCAGTGCTAGAGATCTAGGAGGTTCCGAGCAGTACTTC. This chain links TRBV20-1 with TRBJ2-7; D perhaps matches TRBD2 (5 bases). The length of the CDR3 is 13 residues. The germline V gene has CDR1 DFQATT and CDR2 SNEGSKA (reference sequence). V lost 0 bases and J lost 6, with 12 bases in between.

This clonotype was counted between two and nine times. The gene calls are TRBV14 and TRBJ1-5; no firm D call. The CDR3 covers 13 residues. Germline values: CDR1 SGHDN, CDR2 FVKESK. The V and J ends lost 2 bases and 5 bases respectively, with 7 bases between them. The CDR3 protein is CASSQQVDQPQHF. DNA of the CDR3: TGTGCCAGCAGCCAACAGGTCGATCAGCCCCAGCATTTT.

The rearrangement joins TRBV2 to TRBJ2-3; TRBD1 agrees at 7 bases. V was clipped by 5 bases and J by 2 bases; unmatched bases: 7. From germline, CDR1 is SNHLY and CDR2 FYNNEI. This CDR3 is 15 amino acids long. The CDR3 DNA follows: TGTGCCAGCAGTCAACAGGGGTTTAACACAGATACGCAGTATTTT. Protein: CASSQQGFNTDTQYF.

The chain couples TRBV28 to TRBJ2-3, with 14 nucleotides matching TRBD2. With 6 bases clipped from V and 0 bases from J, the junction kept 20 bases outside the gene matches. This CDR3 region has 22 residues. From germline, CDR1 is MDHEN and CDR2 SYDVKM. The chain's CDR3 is CASSLTGAGLAGAYTSTDTQYF. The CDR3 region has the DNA TGTGCCAGCAGCCTCACCGGGGCGGGACTAGCGGGGGCCTACACTAGCACAGATACGCAGTATTTT.

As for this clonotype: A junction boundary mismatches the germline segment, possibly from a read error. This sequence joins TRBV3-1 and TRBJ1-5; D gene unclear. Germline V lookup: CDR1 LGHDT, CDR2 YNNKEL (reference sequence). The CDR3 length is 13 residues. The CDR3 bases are TGTGCCAGCAGCCGAAGGAGCAATCAGCCCCAGAATTTT. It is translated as CASSRRSNQPQNF. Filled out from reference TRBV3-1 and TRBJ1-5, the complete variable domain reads DTAVSQTPKYLVTQMGNDKSIKCEQNLGHDTMYWYKQDSKKFLKIMFSYNNKELIINETVPNRFSPKSPDKAHLNLHINSLELGDSAVYFCASSRRSNQPQNFGDGTRLSIL.

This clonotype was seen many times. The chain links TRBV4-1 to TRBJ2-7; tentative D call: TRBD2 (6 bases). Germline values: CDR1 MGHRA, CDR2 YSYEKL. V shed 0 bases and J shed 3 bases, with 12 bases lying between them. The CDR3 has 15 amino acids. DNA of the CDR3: TGCGCCAGCAGCCAAGACGAAGGGACTCTCTACGAGCAGTACTTC. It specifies CASSQDEGTLYEQYF.

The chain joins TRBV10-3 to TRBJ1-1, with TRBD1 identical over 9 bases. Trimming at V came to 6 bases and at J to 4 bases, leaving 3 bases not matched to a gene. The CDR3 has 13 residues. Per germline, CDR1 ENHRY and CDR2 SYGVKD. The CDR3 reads CAIRTGGLTEAFF. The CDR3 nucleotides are TGTGCCATCAGAACAGGGGGCCTCACTGAAGCTTTCTTT.

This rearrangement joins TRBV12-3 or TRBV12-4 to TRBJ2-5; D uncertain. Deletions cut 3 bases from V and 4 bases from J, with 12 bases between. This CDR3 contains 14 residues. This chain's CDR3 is CASSFSPAGETQYF. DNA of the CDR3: TGTGCCAGCAGTTTCTCCCCGGCTGGAGAGACCCAGTACTTC.

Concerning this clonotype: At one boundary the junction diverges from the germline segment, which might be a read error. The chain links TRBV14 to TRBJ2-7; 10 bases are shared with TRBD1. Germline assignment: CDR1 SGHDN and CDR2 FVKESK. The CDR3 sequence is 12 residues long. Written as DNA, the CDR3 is TGTGCCAGCATCCAAGTGGGACAGGGGTTGTACTTC. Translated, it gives CASIQVGQGLYF.

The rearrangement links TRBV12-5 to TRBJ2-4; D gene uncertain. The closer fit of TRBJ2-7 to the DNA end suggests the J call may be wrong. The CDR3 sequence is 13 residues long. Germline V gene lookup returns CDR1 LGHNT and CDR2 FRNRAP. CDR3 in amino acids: CASGNDMDYEQYF. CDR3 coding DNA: TGTGCTAGTGGTAATGACATGGACTACGAGCAGTACTTC.

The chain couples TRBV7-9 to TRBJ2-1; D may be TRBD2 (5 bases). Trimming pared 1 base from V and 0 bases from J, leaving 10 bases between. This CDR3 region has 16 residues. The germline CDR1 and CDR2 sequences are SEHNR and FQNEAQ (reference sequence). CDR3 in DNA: TGTGCCAGCAGCTTAGGCGGGCCTATCTCCTACAATGAGCAGTTCTTC. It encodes CASSLGGPISYNEQFF.

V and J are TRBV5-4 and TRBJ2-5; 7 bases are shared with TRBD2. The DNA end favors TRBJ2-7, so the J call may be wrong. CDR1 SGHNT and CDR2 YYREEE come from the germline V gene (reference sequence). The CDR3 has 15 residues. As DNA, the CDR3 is TGTGCCAGCAGCCCCCCCGGGACTAAGATGGACGAGCAGTACTTC. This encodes CASSPPGTKMDEQYF.

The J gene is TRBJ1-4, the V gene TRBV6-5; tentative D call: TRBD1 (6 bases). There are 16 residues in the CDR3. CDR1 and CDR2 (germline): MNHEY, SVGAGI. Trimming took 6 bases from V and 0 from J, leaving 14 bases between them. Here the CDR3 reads CASRYTGNPTNEKLFF. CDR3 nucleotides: TGTGCCAGCAGATACACAGGGAACCCAACTAATGAAAAACTGTTTTTT.

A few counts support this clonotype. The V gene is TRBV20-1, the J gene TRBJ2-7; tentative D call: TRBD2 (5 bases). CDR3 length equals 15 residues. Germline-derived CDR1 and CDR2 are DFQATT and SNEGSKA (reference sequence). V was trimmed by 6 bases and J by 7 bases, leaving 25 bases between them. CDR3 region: CSATPAPERGWEQYF. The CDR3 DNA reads TGCAGTGCCACCCCCGCCCCAGAGAGAGGGTGGGAGCAGTACTTC.

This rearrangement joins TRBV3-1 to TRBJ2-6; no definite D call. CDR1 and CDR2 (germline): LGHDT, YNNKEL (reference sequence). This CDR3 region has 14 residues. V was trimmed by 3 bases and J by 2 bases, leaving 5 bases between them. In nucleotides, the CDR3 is TGTGCCAGCAGCCAGGGTACTGGGGCCAACGTCCTGACTTTC. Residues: CASSQGTGANVLTF.

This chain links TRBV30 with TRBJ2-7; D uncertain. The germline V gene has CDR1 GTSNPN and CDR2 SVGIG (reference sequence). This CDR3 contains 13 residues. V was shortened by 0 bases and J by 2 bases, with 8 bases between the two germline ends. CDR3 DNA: TGTGCCTGGAGTGTTAGCCCTCCCTACGAGCAGTACTTC. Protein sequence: CAWSVSPPYEQYF.

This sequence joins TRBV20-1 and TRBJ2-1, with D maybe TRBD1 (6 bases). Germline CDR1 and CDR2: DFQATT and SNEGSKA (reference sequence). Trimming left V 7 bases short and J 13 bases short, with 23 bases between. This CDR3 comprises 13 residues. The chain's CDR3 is CSDQGSLRGTQFF. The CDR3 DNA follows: TGCAGTGACCAGGGGAGTTTGAGGGGGACCCAGTTCTTC.

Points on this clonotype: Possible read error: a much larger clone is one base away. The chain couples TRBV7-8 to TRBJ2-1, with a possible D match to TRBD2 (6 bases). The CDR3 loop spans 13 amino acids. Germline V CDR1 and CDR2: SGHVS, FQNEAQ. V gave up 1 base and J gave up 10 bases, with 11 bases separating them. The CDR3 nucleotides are TGTGCCAGCAGCTTAGGGGGACTCAGCGAGCAGTTCTTC. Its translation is CASSLGGLSEQFF.

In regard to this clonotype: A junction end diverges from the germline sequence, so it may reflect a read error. CDR3 residues: CVSSNTGFGYEQYF. As DNA, the CDR3 is TGTGTCAGCTCAAATACAGGGTTCGGATACGAGCAGTACTTC. The V call is TRBV18, the J call TRBJ2-4, with D perhaps TRBD1 (6 bases). The J call may be wrong; the DNA end is better matched by TRBJ2-7. The length of the CDR3 is 14 residues. Germline CDR1 reads KGHSH; CDR2 reads LQKENI.

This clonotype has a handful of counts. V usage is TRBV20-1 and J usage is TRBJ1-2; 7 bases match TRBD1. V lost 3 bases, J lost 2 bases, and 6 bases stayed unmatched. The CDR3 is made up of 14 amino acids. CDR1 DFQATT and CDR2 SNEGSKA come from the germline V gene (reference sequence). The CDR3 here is CSASSGGGNYGYTF. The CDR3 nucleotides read TGCAGTGCTAGTTCAGGGGGGGGAAACTATGGCTACACCTTC.

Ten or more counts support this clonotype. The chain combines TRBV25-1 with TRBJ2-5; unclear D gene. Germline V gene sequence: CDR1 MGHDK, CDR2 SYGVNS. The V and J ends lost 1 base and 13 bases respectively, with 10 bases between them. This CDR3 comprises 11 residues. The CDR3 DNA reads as TGTGCCAGCAGTGAATCGACCTCATCGTACTTC. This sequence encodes CASSESTSSYF.

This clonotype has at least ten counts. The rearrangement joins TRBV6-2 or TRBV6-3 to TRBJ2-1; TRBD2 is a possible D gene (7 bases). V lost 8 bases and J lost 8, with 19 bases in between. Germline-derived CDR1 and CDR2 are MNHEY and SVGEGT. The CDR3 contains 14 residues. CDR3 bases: TGTGCCAGCCTTCGGGCGGGGGCAGGCGATGAGCAGTTCTTC. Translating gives CASLRAGAGDEQFF.

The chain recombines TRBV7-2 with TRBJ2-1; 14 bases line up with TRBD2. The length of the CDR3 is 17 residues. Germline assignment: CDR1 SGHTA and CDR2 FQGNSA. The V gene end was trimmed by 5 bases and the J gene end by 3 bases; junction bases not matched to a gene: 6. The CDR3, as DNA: TGTGCCAGCAGCCCGACTAGCGGGGGGGTTGGCTACAATGAGCAGTTCTTC. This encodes CASSPTSGGVGYNEQFF.

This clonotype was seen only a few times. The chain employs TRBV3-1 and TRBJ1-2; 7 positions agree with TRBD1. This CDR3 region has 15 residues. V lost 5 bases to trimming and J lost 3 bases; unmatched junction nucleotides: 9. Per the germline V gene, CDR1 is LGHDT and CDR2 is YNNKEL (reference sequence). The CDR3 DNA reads TGTGCCAGCAGCATCATCAGACAGGGATACTATGGCTACACCTTC. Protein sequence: CASSIIRQGYYGYTF.

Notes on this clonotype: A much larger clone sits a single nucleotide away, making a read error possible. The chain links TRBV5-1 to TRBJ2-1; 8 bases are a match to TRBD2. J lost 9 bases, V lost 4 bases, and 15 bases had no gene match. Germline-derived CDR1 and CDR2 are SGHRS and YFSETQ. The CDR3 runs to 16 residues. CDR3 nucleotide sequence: TGCGCCAGCAGCCACACACTAGCGGAGGGCGCGGGTGAGCAGTTCTTC. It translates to CASSHTLAEGAGEQFF.

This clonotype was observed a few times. The CDR3 nucleotides read TGTGCCAGCAGTCAGGGACAGGGGGACACCGGGGAGCTGTTTTTT. It encodes CASSQGQGDTGELFF. This rearrangement joins TRBV2 to TRBJ2-2, with 11 positions matching TRBD1. Germline loops: CDR1 SNHLY, CDR2 FYNNEI. The CDR3 is 15 amino acids. The trim removed 5 bases at V and 3 bases at J, leaving 2 bases unmatched.

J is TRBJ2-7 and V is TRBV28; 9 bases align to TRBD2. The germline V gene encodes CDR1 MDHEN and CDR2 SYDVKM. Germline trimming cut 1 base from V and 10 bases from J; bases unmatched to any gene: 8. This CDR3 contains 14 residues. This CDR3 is CASSLSAGGATQYF. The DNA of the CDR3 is TGTGCCAGCAGTTTATCGGCGGGGGGGGCTACCCAGTACTTC. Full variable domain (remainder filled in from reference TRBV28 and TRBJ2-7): DVKVTQSSRYLVKRTGEKVFLECVQDMDHENMFWYRQDPGLGLRLIYFSYDVKMKEKGDIPEGYSVSREKKERFSLILESASTNQTSMYLCASSLSAGGATQYFGPGTRLTVT.